This T cell receptor (beta chain) was retrieved from a study of cytomegalovirus exposure and HLA in healthy donors. With V trimmed by 3 bases and J by 7 bases, 8 bases remained unmatched. The germline V gene has CDR1 SGDLS and CDR2 YYNGEE. The CDR3 covers 15 residues. The PCR contained 60 Vbeta and 13 Jbeta primers. Sequenced by immunoSEQ multiplex PCR; TCRdb stores in-frame clones only, minus some. The table records some 160,000 clones, around 75% of them present only once. This clonotype was obtained from a male donor in good health and CMV-seronegative. This chain links TRBV9 with TRBJ2-2; 8 bases line up with TRBD1. Sequenced: PBMCs. The DNA for the CDR3 is TGTGCCAGCAGCGGAGACAGGGGATATGGCGGGGAGCTGTTTTTT. Amino acid sequence: CASSGDRGYGGELFF.